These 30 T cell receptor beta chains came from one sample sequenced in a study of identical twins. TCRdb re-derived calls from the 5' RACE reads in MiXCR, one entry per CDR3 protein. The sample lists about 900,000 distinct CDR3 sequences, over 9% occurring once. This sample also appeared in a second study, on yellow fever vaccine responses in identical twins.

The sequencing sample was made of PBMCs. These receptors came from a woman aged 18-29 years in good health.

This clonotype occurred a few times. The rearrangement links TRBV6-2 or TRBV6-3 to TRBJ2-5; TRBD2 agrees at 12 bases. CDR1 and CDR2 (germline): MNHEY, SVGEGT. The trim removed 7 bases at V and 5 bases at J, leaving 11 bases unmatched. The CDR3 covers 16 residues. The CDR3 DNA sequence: TGTGCCAGCACCCCAATAAAGACTAGCGGGAGCGAGACCCAGTACTTC. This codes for CASTPIKTSGSETQYF.

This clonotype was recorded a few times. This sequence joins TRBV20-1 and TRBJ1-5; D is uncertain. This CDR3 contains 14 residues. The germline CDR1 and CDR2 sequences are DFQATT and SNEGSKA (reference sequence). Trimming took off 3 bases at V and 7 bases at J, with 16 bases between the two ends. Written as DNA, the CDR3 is TGCAGTGCTAGTCCCAGAAGGGTTAGCCAGCCCCAGCATTTT. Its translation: CSASPRRVSQPQHF.

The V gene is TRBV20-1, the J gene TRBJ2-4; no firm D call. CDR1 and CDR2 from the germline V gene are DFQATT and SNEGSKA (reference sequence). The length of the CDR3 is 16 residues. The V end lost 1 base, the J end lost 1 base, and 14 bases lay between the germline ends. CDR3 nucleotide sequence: TGCAGTGCTAGAGCGGTCAGCGATGCGGCCAAAAACATTCAGTACTTC. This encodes CSARAVSDAAKNIQYF.

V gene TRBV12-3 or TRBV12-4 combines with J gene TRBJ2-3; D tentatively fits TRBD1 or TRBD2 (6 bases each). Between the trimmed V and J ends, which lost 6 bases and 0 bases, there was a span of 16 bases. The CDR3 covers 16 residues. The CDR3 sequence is CASRKRGADSTDTQYF. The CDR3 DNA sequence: TGTGCCAGCAGGAAAAGGGGGGCGGATAGCACAGATACGCAGTATTTT.

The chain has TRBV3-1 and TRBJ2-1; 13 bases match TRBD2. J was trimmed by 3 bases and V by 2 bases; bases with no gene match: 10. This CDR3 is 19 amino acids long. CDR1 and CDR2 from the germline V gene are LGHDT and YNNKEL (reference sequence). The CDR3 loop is CASSQIILTSGGNYNEQFF. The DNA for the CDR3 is TGTGCCAGCAGCCAAATCATACTGACTAGCGGGGGGAACTACAATGAGCAGTTCTTC.

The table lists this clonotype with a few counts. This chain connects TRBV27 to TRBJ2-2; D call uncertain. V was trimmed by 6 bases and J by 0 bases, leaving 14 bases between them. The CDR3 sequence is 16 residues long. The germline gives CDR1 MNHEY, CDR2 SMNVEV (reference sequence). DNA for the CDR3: TGTGCCAGCAGCAAGCTAAGGGTTTCGAACACCGGGGAGCTGTTTTTT. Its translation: CASSKLRVSNTGELFF.

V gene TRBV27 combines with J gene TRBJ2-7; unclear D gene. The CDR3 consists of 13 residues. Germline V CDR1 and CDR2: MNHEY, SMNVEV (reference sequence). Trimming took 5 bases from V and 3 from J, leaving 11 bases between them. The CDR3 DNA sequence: TGTGCCAGCAGTACGCGACACCACTACGAGCAGTACTTC. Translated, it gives CASSTRHHYEQYF.

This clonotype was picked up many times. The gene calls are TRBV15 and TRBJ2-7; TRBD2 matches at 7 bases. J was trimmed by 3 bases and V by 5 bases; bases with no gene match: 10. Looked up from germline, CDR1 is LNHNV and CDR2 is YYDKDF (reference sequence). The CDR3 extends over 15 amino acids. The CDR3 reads CATSLKSGTNYEQYF. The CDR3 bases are TGTGCCACCAGCCTTAAAAGCGGGACTAACTACGAGCAGTACTTC.

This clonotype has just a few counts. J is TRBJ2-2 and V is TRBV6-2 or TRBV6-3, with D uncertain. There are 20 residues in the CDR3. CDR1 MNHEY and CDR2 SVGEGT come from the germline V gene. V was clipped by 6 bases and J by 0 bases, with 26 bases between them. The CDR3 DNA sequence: TGTGCCAGCAGCCGCATGGCCCTAGTCGGAAACAACGCGAACACCGGGGAGCTGTTTTTT. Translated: CASSRMALVGNNANTGELFF.

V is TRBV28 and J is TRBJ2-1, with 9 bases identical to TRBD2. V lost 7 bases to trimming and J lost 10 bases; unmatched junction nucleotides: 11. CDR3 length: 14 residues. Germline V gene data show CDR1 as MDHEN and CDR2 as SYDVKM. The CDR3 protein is CASISSGVGGEQFF. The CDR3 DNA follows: TGTGCCAGCATCTCTAGCGGGGTGGGGGGCGAGCAGTTCTTC.

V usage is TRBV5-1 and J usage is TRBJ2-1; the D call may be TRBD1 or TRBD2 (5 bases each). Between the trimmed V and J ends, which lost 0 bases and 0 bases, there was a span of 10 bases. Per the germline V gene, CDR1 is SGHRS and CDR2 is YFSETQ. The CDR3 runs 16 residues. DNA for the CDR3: TGCGCCAGCAGCTTGGGAGGGGAAAGCTCCTACAATGAGCAGTTCTTC. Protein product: CASSLGGESSYNEQFF.

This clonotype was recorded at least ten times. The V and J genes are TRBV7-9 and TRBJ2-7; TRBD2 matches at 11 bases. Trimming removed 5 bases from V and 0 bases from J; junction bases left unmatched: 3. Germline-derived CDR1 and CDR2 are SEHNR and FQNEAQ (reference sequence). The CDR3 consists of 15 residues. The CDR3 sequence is CASSPGLAASYEQYF. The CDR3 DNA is TGTGCCAGCAGCCCGGGACTAGCGGCCTCCTACGAGCAGTACTTC.

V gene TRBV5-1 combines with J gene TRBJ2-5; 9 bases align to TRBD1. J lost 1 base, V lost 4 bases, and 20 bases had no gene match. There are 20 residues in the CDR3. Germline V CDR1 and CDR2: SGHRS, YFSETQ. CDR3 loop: CASSPGTGSLRDLVQETQYF. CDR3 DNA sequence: TGCGCCAGCAGCCCCGGGACAGGGAGCTTACGGGACCTAGTCCAAGAGACCCAGTACTTC.

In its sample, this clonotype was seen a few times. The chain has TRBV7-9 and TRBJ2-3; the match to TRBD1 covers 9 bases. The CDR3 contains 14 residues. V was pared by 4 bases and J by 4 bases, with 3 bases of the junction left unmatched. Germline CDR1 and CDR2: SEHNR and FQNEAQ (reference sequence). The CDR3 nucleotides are TGTGCCAGCAGCTCCCGGGACAGGGCAGATACGCAGTATTTT. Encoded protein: CASSSRDRADTQYF.

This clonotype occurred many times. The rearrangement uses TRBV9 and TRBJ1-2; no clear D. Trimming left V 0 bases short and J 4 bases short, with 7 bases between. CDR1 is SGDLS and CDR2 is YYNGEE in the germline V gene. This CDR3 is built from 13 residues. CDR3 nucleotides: TGTGCCAGCAGCGTAGACTGGGCCTATGGCTACACCTTC. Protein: CASSVDWAYGYTF. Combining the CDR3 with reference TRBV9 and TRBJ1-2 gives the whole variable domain DSGVTQTPKHLITATGQRVTLRCSPRSGDLSVYWYQQSLDQGLQFLIQYYNGEERAKGNILERFSAQQFPDLHSELNLSSLELGDSALYFCASSVDWAYGYTFGSGTRLTVV.

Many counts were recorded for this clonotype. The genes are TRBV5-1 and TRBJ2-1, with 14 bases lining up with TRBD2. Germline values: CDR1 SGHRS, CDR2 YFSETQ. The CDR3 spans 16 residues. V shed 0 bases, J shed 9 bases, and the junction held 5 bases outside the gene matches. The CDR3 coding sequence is TGCGCCAGCAGCTTGGGGACTAGCGGGGGGAGGAGTGAGCAGTTCTTC. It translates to CASSLGTSGGRSEQFF.

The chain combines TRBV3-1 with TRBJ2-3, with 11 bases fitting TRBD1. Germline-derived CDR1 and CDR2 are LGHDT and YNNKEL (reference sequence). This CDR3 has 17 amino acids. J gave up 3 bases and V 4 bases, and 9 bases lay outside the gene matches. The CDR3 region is CASSLHGGTGGTDTQYF. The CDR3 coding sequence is TGTGCCAGCAGCCTTCATGGGGGGACAGGGGGAACAGATACGCAGTATTTT.

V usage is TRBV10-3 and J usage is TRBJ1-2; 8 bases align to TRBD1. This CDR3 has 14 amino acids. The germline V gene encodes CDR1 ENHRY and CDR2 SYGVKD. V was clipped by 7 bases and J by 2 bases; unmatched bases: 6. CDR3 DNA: TGTGCCATCAATAGACAGGGGCAGAACTATGGCTACACCTTC. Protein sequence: CAINRQGQNYGYTF.

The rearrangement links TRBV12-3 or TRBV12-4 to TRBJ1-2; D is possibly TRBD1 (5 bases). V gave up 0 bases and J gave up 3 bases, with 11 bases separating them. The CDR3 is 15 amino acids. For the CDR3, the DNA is TGTGCCAGCAGTTTAGCCCCCGGGGCGGACTATGGCTACACCTTC. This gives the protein CASSLAPGADYGYTF.

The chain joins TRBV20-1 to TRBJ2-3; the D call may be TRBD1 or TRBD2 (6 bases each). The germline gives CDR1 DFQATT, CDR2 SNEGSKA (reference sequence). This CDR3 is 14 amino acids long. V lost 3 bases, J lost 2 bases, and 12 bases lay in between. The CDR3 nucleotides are TGCAGTGCTAGCGGGGGCTTCCCCACAGATACGCAGTATTTT. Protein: CSASGGFPTDTQYF.

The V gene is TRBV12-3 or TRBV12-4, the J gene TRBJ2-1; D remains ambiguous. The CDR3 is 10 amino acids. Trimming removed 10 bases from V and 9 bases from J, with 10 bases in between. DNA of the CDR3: TGTGCCACCTACCCGGCTGAGCAGTTCTTC. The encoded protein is CATYPAEQFF.

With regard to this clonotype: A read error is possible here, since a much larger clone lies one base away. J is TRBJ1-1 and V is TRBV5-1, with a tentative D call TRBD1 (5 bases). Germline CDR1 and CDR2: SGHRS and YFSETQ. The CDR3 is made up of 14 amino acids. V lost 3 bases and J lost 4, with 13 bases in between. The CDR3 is CASSSTEGSTEAFF. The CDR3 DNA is TGCGCCAGCAGCTCGACAGAGGGAAGCACTGAAGCTTTCTTT.

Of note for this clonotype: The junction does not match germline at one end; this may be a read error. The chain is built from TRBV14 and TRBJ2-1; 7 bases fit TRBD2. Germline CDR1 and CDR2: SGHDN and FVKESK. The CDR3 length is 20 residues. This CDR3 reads CASSPTRAQASGSSYHEQFF. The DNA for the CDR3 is TGTGCCAGCAGCCCCACTCGGGCACAAGCTAGCGGATCCTCCTACCATGAGCAGTTCTTC.

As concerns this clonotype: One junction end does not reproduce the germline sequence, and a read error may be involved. The CDR3 DNA is TGTGACAGCAGCCCGGGACTAGTAATCGTTAACACCGGGGAGCTGTTTTTT. As protein: CDSSPGLVIVNTGELFF. The J gene is TRBJ2-2, the V gene TRBV7-8; 8 bases are a match to TRBD2. CDR1 and CDR2 from the germline V gene are SGHVS and FQNEAQ. The CDR3 length is 17 residues.

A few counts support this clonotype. CDR3 in DNA: TGCAGTGCTAGAGGAAGCTCGAGCTCTGGAAACACCATATATTTT. Translated, it gives CSARGSSSSGNTIYF. The chain links TRBV20-1 to TRBJ1-3, with D unresolved. Trimming stripped 1 base from V and 0 bases from J, with 10 bases between. Looked up from germline, CDR1 is DFQATT and CDR2 is SNEGSKA (reference sequence). The CDR3 length is 15 residues.

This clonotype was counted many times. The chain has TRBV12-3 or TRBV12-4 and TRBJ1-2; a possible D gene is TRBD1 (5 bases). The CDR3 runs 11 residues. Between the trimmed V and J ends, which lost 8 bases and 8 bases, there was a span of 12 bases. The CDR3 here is CASSLGGGYTF. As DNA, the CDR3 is TGTGCCAGCTCTCTGGGGGGAGGCTACACCTTC.

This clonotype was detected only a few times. The CDR3 nucleotides are TGTGCCAGCAGCAACAGGGGCTACGAGCAGTACTTC. Translating it yields CASSNRGYEQYF. The gene calls are TRBV28 and TRBJ2-7; 7 bases match TRBD1. V lost 6 bases to trimming and J lost 3 bases; unmatched junction nucleotides: 2. Germline loops: CDR1 MDHEN, CDR2 SYDVKM. The CDR3 contains 12 residues.

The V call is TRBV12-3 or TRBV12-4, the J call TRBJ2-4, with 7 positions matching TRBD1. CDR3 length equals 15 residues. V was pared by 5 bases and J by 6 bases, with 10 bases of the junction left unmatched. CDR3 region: CASSPIRDSRNIQYF. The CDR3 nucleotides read TGTGCCAGCAGTCCGATCCGGGACAGCCGAAACATTCAGTACTTC.

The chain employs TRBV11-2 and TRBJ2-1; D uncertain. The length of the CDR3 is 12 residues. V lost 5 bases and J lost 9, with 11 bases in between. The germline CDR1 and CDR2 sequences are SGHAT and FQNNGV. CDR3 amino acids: CASSPLDREQFF. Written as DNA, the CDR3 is TGTGCCAGCAGCCCCCTCGACCGTGAGCAGTTCTTC.

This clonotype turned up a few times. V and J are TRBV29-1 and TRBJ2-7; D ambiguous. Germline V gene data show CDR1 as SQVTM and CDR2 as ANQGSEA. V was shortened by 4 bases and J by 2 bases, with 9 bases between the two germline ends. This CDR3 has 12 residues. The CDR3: CSVVDGAYEQYV. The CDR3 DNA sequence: TGCAGCGTTGTTGACGGAGCCTACGAGCAGTACGTC.